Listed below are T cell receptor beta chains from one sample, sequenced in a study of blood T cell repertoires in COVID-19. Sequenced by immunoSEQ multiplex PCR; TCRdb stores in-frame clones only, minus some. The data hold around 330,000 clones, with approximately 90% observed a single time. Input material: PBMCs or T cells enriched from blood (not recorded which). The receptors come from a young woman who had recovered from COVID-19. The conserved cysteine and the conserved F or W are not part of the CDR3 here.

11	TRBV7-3	ASSLQGSNEQF
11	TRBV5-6	ASSQGAGQPQH
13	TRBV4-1	ASSPGLAGAHEQY
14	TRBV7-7	ASSPRGSTSTDTQY
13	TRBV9	ASSPPQGNNSPLH
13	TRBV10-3	AISRTGGANYGYT
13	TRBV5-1	ASSPTGLRRDEQY
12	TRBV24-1	ATSDWSSGNTIY
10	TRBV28	ASSLYDRRQY
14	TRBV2	ASSEWGGLNNSPLH
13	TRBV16	ASSRTDSYNSPLH
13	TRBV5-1	ASSESGVVYNEQF
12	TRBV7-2	ASSLVQYTDTQY
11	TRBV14	ASSSEPYNEQF
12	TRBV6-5	ATQKREYPDTQY
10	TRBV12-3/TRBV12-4	ASSLGFPGIF
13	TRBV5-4	ASSPQGASKETQY
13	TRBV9	ASSVLQGYNSPLH
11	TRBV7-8	ASSLRENYGYT
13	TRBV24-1	ATSDLATPNQPQH
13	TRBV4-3	ASSQDLGGVEKLF
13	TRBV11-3	ASSLQGAGTDTQY
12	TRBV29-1	SVDLQGAGTEAF
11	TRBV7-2	ASSAGRTYGYT
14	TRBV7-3	ASSLIGTGDYNEQF
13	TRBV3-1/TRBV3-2	ASSPDRTGGHGYT
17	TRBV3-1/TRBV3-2	ASSHWVRQGACVEGGYT
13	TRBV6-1	ASSEHPRRLYGYT
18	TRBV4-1	ASRRLNNEASGGSTDTQY
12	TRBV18	ASSPDSSNSPLH
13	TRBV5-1	ASSETGTTNYGYT
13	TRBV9	ASSALAGGPDEQF
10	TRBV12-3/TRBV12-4	ASSFYGGANT
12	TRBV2	ASSEALGDTEAF
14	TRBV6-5	ASSYSPGTSVWEQY
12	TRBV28	ASSLDSPNQPQH
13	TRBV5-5	ASSPGVSGANVLT